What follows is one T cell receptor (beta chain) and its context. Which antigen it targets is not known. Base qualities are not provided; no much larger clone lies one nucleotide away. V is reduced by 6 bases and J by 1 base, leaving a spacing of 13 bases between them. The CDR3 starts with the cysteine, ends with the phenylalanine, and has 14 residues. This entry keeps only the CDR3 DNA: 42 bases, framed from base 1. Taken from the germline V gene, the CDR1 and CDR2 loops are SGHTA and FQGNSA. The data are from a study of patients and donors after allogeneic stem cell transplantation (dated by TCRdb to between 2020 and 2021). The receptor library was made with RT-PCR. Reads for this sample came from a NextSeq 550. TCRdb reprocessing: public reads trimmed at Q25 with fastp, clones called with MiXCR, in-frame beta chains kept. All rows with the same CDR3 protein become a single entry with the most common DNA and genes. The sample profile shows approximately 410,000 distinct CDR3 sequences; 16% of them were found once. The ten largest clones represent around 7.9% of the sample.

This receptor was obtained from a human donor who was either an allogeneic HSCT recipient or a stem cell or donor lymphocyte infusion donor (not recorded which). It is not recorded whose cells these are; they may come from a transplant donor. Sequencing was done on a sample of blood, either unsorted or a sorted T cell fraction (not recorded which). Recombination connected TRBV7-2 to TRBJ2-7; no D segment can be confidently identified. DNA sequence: TGTGCCAGCAGGTGGAAGGGCGAATCCTACGAGCAGTACTTC. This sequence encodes CASRWKGESYEQYF.